A selection of T cell receptor beta chains follows, all from one sample in a study of T-cell memory formation after mild COVID-19. TCRdb reprocessed the 5' RACE reads with MiXCR, giving one entry per CDR3 protein. The data hold about 560,000 distinct CDR3 sequences, with 15% to 20% observed a single time. Sample: PBMCs or a T cell subset sorted from them (not recorded which). The origin of the receptors is an adult woman who had mild COVID-19 (a few samples of this study predate the infection). Cell type and time point are not known. Each CDR3 is given without its conserved first and last residue. Fields, in order: J gene, V gene, CDR3 protein.

j_call: TRBJ2-2; v_call: TRBV5-8; cdr3_aa: ASSLGFTGELF
j_call: TRBJ1-2; v_call: TRBV5-1; cdr3_aa: ASSRDSVNYGYT
j_call: TRBJ2-1; v_call: TRBV7-9; cdr3_aa: ASSKSGGYNEQF
j_call: TRBJ1-1; v_call: TRBV7-8; cdr3_aa: ASSLDEYTEAF
j_call: TRBJ2-1; v_call: TRBV6-2/TRBV6-3; cdr3_aa: ATRDLGAEQF
j_call: TRBJ2-5; v_call: TRBV5-1; cdr3_aa: ASSLRQQETQY
j_call: TRBJ2-1; v_call: TRBV12-3/TRBV12-4; cdr3_aa: ASSLSPLVVGIPISSYNEQF
j_call: TRBJ1-5; v_call: TRBV7-9; cdr3_aa: ASSPRGHGNQPQH
j_call: TRBJ2-3; v_call: TRBV6-6; cdr3_aa: ASSYLYPTDTQY
j_call: TRBJ2-1; v_call: TRBV11-3; cdr3_aa: ASSPAGETANEQF
j_call: TRBJ2-4; v_call: TRBV6-6; cdr3_aa: ASSYSVGSQAKNIQY
j_call: TRBJ2-1; v_call: TRBV11-2; cdr3_aa: ASSLDFESGPYNEQF
j_call: TRBJ1-6; v_call: TRBV7-2; cdr3_aa: ASSPRPPPGGYNSPLH
j_call: TRBJ2-2; v_call: TRBV2; cdr3_aa: ASSAGANTGELF
j_call: TRBJ2-2; v_call: TRBV2; cdr3_aa: ASTARGNTGELF
j_call: TRBJ1-1; v_call: TRBV4-1; cdr3_aa: ASSQPRRNTEAF
j_call: TRBJ1-6; v_call: TRBV7-6; cdr3_aa: ASSLWDIGNSPLH
j_call: TRBJ2-5; v_call: TRBV20-1; cdr3_aa: SVKTGKETQY
j_call: TRBJ2-7; v_call: TRBV15; cdr3_aa: ATSKGQGTYEQY
j_call: TRBJ2-7; v_call: TRBV27; cdr3_aa: ASSLNPAGIVYEQY
j_call: TRBJ2-3; v_call: TRBV7-6; cdr3_aa: ASSPGSRRLKDTQY
j_call: TRBJ2-1; v_call: TRBV7-9; cdr3_aa: ASIEVGTEQF
j_call: TRBJ1-5; v_call: TRBV20-1; cdr3_aa: SAGGGLYSNQPQH
j_call: TRBJ2-1; v_call: TRBV15; cdr3_aa: ATSRDSTGFNEQF
j_call: TRBJ1-1; v_call: TRBV7-2; cdr3_aa: ASSPVGGGWNTEAF
j_call: TRBJ2-1; v_call: TRBV20-1; cdr3_aa: SARDWSGGDNEQF
j_call: TRBJ2-1; v_call: TRBV2; cdr3_aa: ASSGTSRSSYNEQF
j_call: TRBJ2-2; v_call: TRBV7-9; cdr3_aa: ASSYGQGFFTGELF
j_call: TRBJ1-3; v_call: TRBV7-8; cdr3_aa: ASSPFGQGISGNTIY
j_call: TRBJ1-3; v_call: TRBV29-1; cdr3_aa: SVAGTEFGNTIY
j_call: TRBJ1-2; v_call: TRBV3-1; cdr3_aa: ASSQTQGGYT
j_call: TRBJ2-3; v_call: TRBV20-1; cdr3_aa: SASIAGGADTQY
j_call: TRBJ2-3; v_call: TRBV12-5; cdr3_aa: ASGADKAGLAGVTQY
j_call: TRBJ2-3; v_call: TRBV6-2/TRBV6-3; cdr3_aa: ASIGGVLRGTDTQY
j_call: TRBJ1-2; v_call: TRBV6-1; cdr3_aa: ASSLIRGHGYT
j_call: TRBJ1-1; v_call: TRBV5-6; cdr3_aa: ASSFVQGADTEAF
j_call: TRBJ2-7; v_call: TRBV4-2; cdr3_aa: ASSQEFQGFPGYEQY